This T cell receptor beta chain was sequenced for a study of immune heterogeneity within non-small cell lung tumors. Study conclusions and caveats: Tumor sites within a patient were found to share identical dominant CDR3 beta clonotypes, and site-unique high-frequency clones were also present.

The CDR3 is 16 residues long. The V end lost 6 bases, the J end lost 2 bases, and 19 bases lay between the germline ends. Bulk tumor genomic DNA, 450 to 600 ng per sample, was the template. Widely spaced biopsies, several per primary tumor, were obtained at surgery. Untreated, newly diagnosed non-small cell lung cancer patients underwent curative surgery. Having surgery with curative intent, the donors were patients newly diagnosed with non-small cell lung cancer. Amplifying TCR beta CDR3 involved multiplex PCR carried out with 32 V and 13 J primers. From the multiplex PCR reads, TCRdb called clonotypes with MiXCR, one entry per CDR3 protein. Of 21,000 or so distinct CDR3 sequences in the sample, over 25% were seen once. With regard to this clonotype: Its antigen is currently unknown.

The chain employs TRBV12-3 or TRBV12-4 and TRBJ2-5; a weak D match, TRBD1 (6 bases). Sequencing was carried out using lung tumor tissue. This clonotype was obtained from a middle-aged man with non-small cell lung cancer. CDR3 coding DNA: TGTGCCAGCAGACAAGGGGGAACAGGAGAGCAAGAGACCCAGTACTTC. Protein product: CASRQGGTGEQETQYF.